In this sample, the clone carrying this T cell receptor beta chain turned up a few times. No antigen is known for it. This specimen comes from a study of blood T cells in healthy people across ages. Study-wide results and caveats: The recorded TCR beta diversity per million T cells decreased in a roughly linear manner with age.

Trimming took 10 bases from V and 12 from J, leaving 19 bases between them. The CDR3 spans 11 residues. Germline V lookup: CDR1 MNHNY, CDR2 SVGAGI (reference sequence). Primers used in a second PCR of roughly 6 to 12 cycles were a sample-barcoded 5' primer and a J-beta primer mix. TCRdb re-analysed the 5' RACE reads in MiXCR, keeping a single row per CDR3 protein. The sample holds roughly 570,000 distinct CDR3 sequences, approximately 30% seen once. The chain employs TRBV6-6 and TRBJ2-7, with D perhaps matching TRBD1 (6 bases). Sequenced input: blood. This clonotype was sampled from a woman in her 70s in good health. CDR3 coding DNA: TGTGCCACGGTGACAGGCCCCGGGCTGTACTTC. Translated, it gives CATVTGPGLYF.